The 24 T cell receptor beta chains given below trace back to one sample, sequenced in a study of OX40 agonist ivuxolimab in advanced cancers. Generated by immunoSEQ multiplex PCR, the TCRdb table keeps only in-frame clones and is missing some. The sample yields tens of thousands of clones, around 86% seen once. The sample here was CD4+ or CD8+ T cells sorted from blood, taken in a trial of the OX40 agonist ivuxolimab. The receptors originated from an adult with an advanced solid tumor such as melanoma, head and neck, liver or kidney cancer.

This chain uses TRBV5-6 with TRBJ1-1, with D unresolved. The CDR3 is 15 residues long. Trimming took off 4 bases at V and 6 bases at J, with 19 bases between the two ends. Germline V lookup: CDR1 SGHDT, CDR2 YYEEEE. Here the CDR3 reads CASSLLVGVNSEAFF. The CDR3 coding sequence is TGTGCCAGCAGCCTCCTGGTTGGGGTAAACTCTGAAGCTTTCTTT. Filled out from reference TRBV5-6 and TRBJ1-1, the complete variable domain reads DAGVTQSPTHLIKTRGQQVTLRCSPKSGHDTVSWYQQALGQGPQFIFQYYEEEERQRGNFPDRFSGHQFPNYSSELNVNALLLGDSALYLCASSLLVGVNSEAFFGQGTRLTVV.

The chain couples TRBV12-5 to TRBJ1-5; D call uncertain. Germline V gene lookup returns CDR1 LGHNT and CDR2 FRNRAP. This CDR3 is 13 amino acids long. V shed 6 bases and J shed 3 bases, with 9 bases lying between them. The CDR3 DNA follows: TGTGCTAGTGGCCAAGTGTCCAATCAGCCCCAGCATTTT. Translating gives CASGQVSNQPQHF. Combining the CDR3 with reference TRBV12-5 and TRBJ1-5 gives the whole variable domain DARVTQTPRHKVTEMGQEVTMRCQPILGHNTVFWYRQTMMQGLELLAYFRNRAPLDDSGMPKDRFSAEMPDATLATLKIQPSEPRDSAVYFCASGQVSNQPQHFGDGTRLSIL.

The rearrangement uses TRBV7-3 and TRBJ2-1, with TRBD2 identical over 12 bases. This CDR3 region has 15 residues. Germline V gene sequence: CDR1 SGHTA, CDR2 FQGTGA. With V trimmed by 5 bases and J by 7 bases, 6 bases remained unmatched. CDR3 sequence (DNA): TGTGCCAGCAGCACAGGACTAGCGGGAATTAATGAGCAGTTCTTC. As protein: CASSTGLAGINEQFF.

The V and J genes are TRBV19 and TRBJ2-5; 9 bases agree with TRBD2. V shed 7 bases, J shed 4 bases, and the junction held 10 bases outside the gene matches. CDR3 length equals 15 residues. Germline V lookup: CDR1 LNHDA, CDR2 SQIVND (reference sequence). The CDR3: CASTSAGGTGETQYF. In nucleotides, the CDR3 is TGTGCCAGTACGTCCGCGGGGGGGACCGGAGAGACCCAGTACTTC.

This clone was seen just once. J is TRBJ2-7 and V is TRBV10-2; D gene ambiguous. Germline-derived CDR1 and CDR2 are WSHSY and SAAADI. The CDR3 length is 13 residues. V gave up 3 bases and J gave up 3 bases, with 9 bases separating them. The CDR3 coding sequence is TGCGCCAGCAGTGAATGGAAAGGCTACGAGCAGTACTTC. Residues: CASSEWKGYEQYF.

The chain employs TRBV6-1 and TRBJ2-4; the D is unclear. Trimming pared 6 bases from V and 2 bases from J, leaving 14 bases between. Germline V gene sequence: CDR1 MNHNS, CDR2 SASEGT. The length of the CDR3 is 15 residues. DNA of the CDR3: TGTGCCAGCAGCCCCGGGTACACTACCAAAAACATTCAGTACTTC. Translation: CASSPGYTTKNIQYF.

The chain recombines TRBV9 with TRBJ2-5; tentative D call: TRBD1 (5 bases). With the DNA end fitting TRBJ2-7 better, the J assignment may be wrong. This CDR3 comprises 16 residues. Germline V lookup: CDR1 SGDLS, CDR2 YYNGEE. This CDR3 is CASSASPTVGPYEQYF. The CDR3 bases are TGTGCCAGCAGCGCCAGCCCGACAGTTGGGCCCTACGAGCAGTACTTC.

The CDR3 is CASSVEVTPAFF. CDR3 DNA sequence: TGTGCCAGCAGCGTAGAGGTAACCCCGGCTTTCTTT. The chain employs TRBV9 and TRBJ1-1; D unresolved. The CDR3 has 12 residues. V dropped 0 bases and J dropped 11 bases, with 11 bases sitting between them. In germline, CDR1 is SGDLS, CDR2 YYNGEE.

The chain employs TRBV19 and TRBJ2-6; no reliable D call. The germline V gene has CDR1 LNHDA and CDR2 SQIVND (reference sequence). The CDR3 covers 16 residues. V lost 0 bases to trimming and J lost 0 bases, with 6 bases between them. DNA of the CDR3: TGTGCCAGTAGTATAGATCAGTACTCTGGGGCCAACGTCCTGACTTTC. Translating it yields CASSIDQYSGANVLTF.

The V gene is TRBV7-2, the J gene TRBJ2-7; TRBD1 might be the D (5 bases). CDR1 is SGHTA, CDR2 FQGNSA, per germline. The V and J ends lost 1 base and 6 bases respectively, with 10 bases between them. CDR3 length: 13 amino acids. Here the CDR3 DNA reads TGTGCCAGCAGCTTAGTCGCAGGGCTCGAGCAGTACTTC. Residues: CASSLVAGLEQYF.

The chain uses TRBV14 and TRBJ2-3; D is undetermined. V shed 4 bases and J shed 1 base, with 9 bases lying between them. This CDR3 spans 14 amino acids. Per germline, CDR1 SGHDN and CDR2 FVKESK. DNA for the CDR3: TGTGCCAGCAGCCGAAGGGCCGGCACAGATACGCAGTATTTT. Translating gives CASSRRAGTDTQYF.

The gene calls are TRBV11-3 and TRBJ2-7, with D tentatively TRBD1 (5 bases). Per germline, CDR1 SGHNT and CDR2 YENEEA. V was trimmed by 0 bases and J by 2 bases, leaving 8 bases between them. The CDR3 contains 14 residues. CDR3 in amino acids: CASSLERGTYEQYF. DNA of the CDR3: TGTGCCAGCAGCTTAGAAAGGGGAACCTACGAGCAGTACTTC.

The J gene is TRBJ2-1, the V gene TRBV23-1, with a tentative D call TRBD2 (5 bases). TRBV23-1 falls under the ORF class, with uncertain function. This CDR3 contains 14 residues. With 1 base removed from V and 5 bases from J, the gap between germline ends came to 9 bases. The CDR3 DNA sequence: TGCGCCAGCAGTCAATTCCCGGGGAACAATGAGCAGTTCTTC. Protein: CASSQFPGNNEQFF.

This rearrangement joins TRBV9 to TRBJ2-5, with 7 positions matching TRBD1. The CDR3 is 15 amino acids. The trim removed 2 bases at V and 1 base at J, leaving 5 bases unmatched. Germline-derived CDR1 and CDR2 are SGDLS and YYNGEE. CDR3 sequence: CASSVHEGAQETQYF. CDR3 nucleotides: TGTGCCAGCAGCGTGCATGAGGGGGCCCAAGAGACCCAGTACTTC.

This clone has only one observation. The chain combines TRBV12-5 with TRBJ2-1; TRBD2 agrees at 14 bases. Germline values: CDR1 LGHNT, CDR2 FRNRAP. J lost 5 bases, V lost 4 bases, and 10 bases had no gene match. The CDR3 spans 18 residues. The CDR3 DNA is TGTGCTAGTGGTTCCGGGACTAGCGGGAGTAGCTTCGACAATGAGCAGTTCTTC. It yields the protein CASGSGTSGSSFDNEQFF.

This clone was seen once. The chain employs TRBV2 and TRBJ1-1; tentatively, D is TRBD1 (5 bases). Germline assignment: CDR1 SNHLY and CDR2 FYNNEI. The CDR3 has 14 amino acids. Trimming pared 6 bases from V and 3 bases from J, leaving 14 bases between. The CDR3 nucleotides read TGTGCCAGCAGCTGGATTGGGACGGACACTGAAGCTTTCTTT. This encodes CASSWIGTDTEAFF.

A single count supports this clone. This rearrangement joins TRBV7-2 to TRBJ2-4; perhaps TRBD2 as D (6 bases). There are 13 residues in the CDR3. Germline CDR1 SGHTA, CDR2 FQGNSA. V lost 5 bases, J lost 6 bases, and 11 bases lay in between. The CDR3 loop is CASSISGPNIQYF. CDR3 in DNA: TGTGCCAGCAGCATTAGCGGCCCAAACATTCAGTACTTC.

This rearrangement joins TRBV7-8 to TRBJ2-3; maybe TRBD1 (5 bases). Germline V gene lookup returns CDR1 SGHVS and CDR2 FQNEAQ. V was shortened by 2 bases and J by 6 bases, with 12 bases between the two germline ends. The CDR3 extends over 14 amino acids. In nucleotides, the CDR3 is TGTGCCAGCAGCTTACAGGGTCCGTCGGATACGCAGTATTTT. As protein: CASSLQGPSDTQYF.

The chain joins TRBV10-1 to TRBJ2-7; 8 nucleotides agree with TRBD1. Germline V gene lookup returns CDR1 WNHNN and CDR2 SYGVQD (reference sequence). Trimming took 6 bases from V and 6 from J; bases not matched to a gene: 7. The length of the CDR3 is 13 residues. The CDR3 bases are TGCGCCAGCAGACGGACAGGGCGAGGCGAGCAGTACTTC. Translating it yields CASRRTGRGEQYF.

The chain carries TRBV11-3 and TRBJ2-1; a possible D gene is TRBD1 (6 bases). The germline V and J ends were trimmed by 4 bases and 3 bases, with 10 bases remaining between them. The germline V gene has CDR1 SGHNT and CDR2 YENEEA. The CDR3 is 14 amino acids. This CDR3 is CASSYRVGYNEQFF. In DNA form, the CDR3 reads TGTGCCAGCAGCTACAGGGTTGGCTACAATGAGCAGTTCTTC.

The chain recombines TRBV10-3 with TRBJ2-1; 7 nucleotides match TRBD2. Trimming took 8 bases from V and 7 from J; bases not matched to a gene: 8. Germline V gene data show CDR1 as ENHRY and CDR2 as SYGVKD. The CDR3 is made up of 13 amino acids. CDR3 nucleotides: TGTGCCATCGGCCTCTGGGGAGGGAATGAGCAGTTCTTC. This codes for CAIGLWGGNEQFF.

This clone has more than one count but fewer than ten. This chain joins TRBV13 and TRBJ2-1; D gene ambiguous. In germline, CDR1 is PRHDT, CDR2 FYEKMQ (reference sequence). V was trimmed by 5 bases and J by 0 bases, leaving 14 bases between them. The CDR3 sequence is 16 residues long. In nucleotides, the CDR3 is TGTGCCAGCAGCCCACAAGCGAGAAGCTCCTACAATGAGCAGTTCTTC. As protein: CASSPQARSSYNEQFF.

This clone was observed a single time. The rearrangement links TRBV18 to TRBJ2-2; D is ambiguous. V gave up 4 bases and J gave up 1 base, with 7 bases separating them. CDR1 and CDR2 (germline): KGHSH, LQKENI. The CDR3 has 14 residues. The CDR3 nucleotides are TGTGCCAGCTCACGGTCGCAGAACACCGGGGAGCTGTTTTTT. It translates to CASSRSQNTGELFF. The full variable domain, with the rest looked up from reference TRBV18 and TRBJ2-2, is NAGVMQNPRHLVRRRGQEARLRCSPMKGHSHVYWYRQLPEEGLKFMVYLQKENIIDESGMPKERFSAEFPKEGPSILRIQQVVRGDSAAYFCASSRSQNTGELFFGEGSRLTVL.

In its sample, this clone was seen once. In DNA form, the CDR3 reads TGCAGCGTTGAGAGAGGGGACACCACAGATACGCAGTATTTT. It translates to CSVERGDTTDTQYF. This chain connects TRBV29-1 to TRBJ2-3; D is possibly TRBD1 (6 bases). This CDR3 has 14 residues. V was cut by 3 bases and J by 2 bases, with 12 bases left in between. Looked up from germline, CDR1 is SQVTM and CDR2 is ANQGSEA.